Given below is one T cell receptor (beta chain) in context. Its target is unknown. These data originate in a study of naive and memory T cell subsets. Study outcomes and limitations: Over 85% of naive TCR sequences appeared only once, unlike memory subsets. Diversity fell and Gini index rose from naive through CM, EM, EMRA.

This CDR3 is built from 13 residues. In germline, CDR1 is LNHDA, CDR2 SQIVND (reference sequence). The V and J ends lost 3 bases and 2 bases respectively, with 7 bases between them. CD4+ T cell IFNgamma after overnight CMV lysate exposure gave donor CMV status. Cells stained for CD3, CD4, CD8, CD45RA and CD27 were sorted into four subsets. Both TRBC1 and TRBC2 were covered by a beta constant-region primer of two equimolar oligonucleotides. The ligated cDNA underwent four PCR rounds using SP2 and nested alpha and beta constant-region primers. TCRdb processed the UMI-ligation and nested PCR reads anew with MiXCR; each CDR3 protein has one entry. Counted here are approximately 16,000 distinct CDR3 sequences, roughly 10% occurring once; the ten biggest clones make up 23%.

The source of this sequence is a human donor in good health. The chain is built from TRBV19 and TRBJ1-1; D might be TRBD1 (6 bases). Material for sequencing was central memory CD8+ T cells from blood. CDR3 in amino acids: CASSIGTNTEAFF. The DNA for the CDR3 is TGTGCCAGTAGTATTGGGACAAACACTGAAGCTTTCTTT.